These 25 T cell receptor beta chains share one sample of origin, sequenced in a study of blood T cell repertoires in COVID-19. Sequenced by immunoSEQ multiplex PCR; TCRdb stores in-frame clones only, minus some. The table shows around 180,000 clones, with approximately 80% occurring only once. What was sequenced was peripheral blood. These receptors came from an elderly woman with COVID-19, enrolled during active disease.

A single count supports this clone. The gene calls are TRBV4-2 and TRBJ1-4, with 8 bases matching TRBD1. CDR1 is LGHNA and CDR2 is YNFKEQ in the germline V gene. The CDR3 has 15 residues. Unmatched junction bases numbered 2, after V lost 1 base and J lost 4 bases. The CDR3 bases are TGTGCCAGCAGCCAAGTTGGACAGGGTAATGAAAAACTGTTTTTT. Translating it yields CASSQVGQGNEKLFF.

V is TRBV18 and J is TRBJ1-2; TRBD1 agrees at 8 bases. In germline, CDR1 is KGHSH, CDR2 LQKENI. The V segment lost 3 bases and the J segment 8 bases; nucleotides outside the gene matches: 2. The CDR3 consists of 12 residues. DNA of the CDR3: TGTGCCAGCTCACCCACAGGGGGAGGCTACACCTTC. Protein sequence: CASSPTGGGYTF.

The chain recombines TRBV15 with TRBJ2-3; unclear D gene. Germline V CDR1 and CDR2: LNHNV, YYDKDF (reference sequence). V was cut by 0 bases and J by 2 bases, with 9 bases left in between. The CDR3 extends over 15 amino acids. For the CDR3, the DNA is TGTGCCACCAGCAGAGATCTGGTGGCCACAGATACGCAGTATTTT. Protein sequence: CATSRDLVATDTQYF.

The rearrangement uses TRBV19 and TRBJ1-6; the D gene is possibly TRBD1 (6 bases). The CDR3 covers 16 residues. The V end was cut by 3 bases, the J end by 8 bases, with 17 bases between. Germline values: CDR1 LNHDA, CDR2 SQIVND (reference sequence). The CDR3 coding sequence is TGTGCCAGTAGTATCCCCGGGACACCTACTTATTCACCCCTCCACTTT. Its translation is CASSIPGTPTYSPLHF.

The chain joins TRBV6-5 to TRBJ1-5, with D possibly matching TRBD1 (6 bases). Germline V gene sequence: CDR1 MNHEY, CDR2 SVGAGI. This CDR3 contains 15 residues. V was pared by 6 bases and J by 0 bases, with 12 bases between. As DNA, the CDR3 is TGTGCCAGCAGGGGGGGGGCCTATAGCAATCAGCCCCAGCATTTT. As protein: CASRGGAYSNQPQHF.

This clone was observed a few times. The rearrangement joins TRBV9 to TRBJ1-1, with D possibly matching TRBD1 (5 bases). With 4 bases removed from V and 1 base from J, the gap between germline ends came to 14 bases. This CDR3 comprises 15 residues. Looked up from germline, CDR1 is SGDLS and CDR2 is YYNGEE. CDR3 in amino acids: CASSSSGAENTEAFF. Here the CDR3 DNA reads TGTGCCAGCAGCTCTAGTGGGGCGGAGAACACTGAAGCTTTCTTT.

The V call is TRBV7-3, the J call TRBJ2-7; 9 nucleotides line up with TRBD2. Trimming removed 5 bases from V and 7 bases from J; junction bases left unmatched: 9. Germline loops: CDR1 SGHTA, CDR2 FQGTGA. The CDR3 covers 14 residues. The CDR3 here is CASSPGLAAGEQYF. The CDR3, as DNA: TGTGCCAGCAGCCCGGGACTAGCTGCTGGGGAGCAGTACTTC.

This clone was seen just once. This sequence joins TRBV5-1 and TRBJ1-1; 7 positions agree with TRBD1. Trimming removed 4 bases from V and 5 bases from J; junction bases left unmatched: 11. Per the germline V gene, CDR1 is SGHRS and CDR2 is YFSETQ. This CDR3 is 15 amino acids long. Here the CDR3 reads CASSGGTVGKTEAFF. In DNA, the CDR3 is TGCGCCAGCAGCGGAGGGACAGTCGGGAAGACTGAAGCTTTCTTT. The whole variable domain, filled in from reference TRBV5-1 and TRBJ1-1, reads KAGVTQTPRYLIKTRGQQVTLSCSPISGHRSVSWYQQTPGQGLQFLFEYFSETQRNKGNFPGRFSGRQFSNSRSEMNVSTLELGDSALYLCASSGGTVGKTEAFFGQGTRLTVV.

This rearrangement joins TRBV9 to TRBJ2-5; 12 nucleotides line up with TRBD2. V lost 4 bases, J lost 5 bases, and 6 bases stayed unmatched. Germline loops: CDR1 SGDLS, CDR2 YYNGEE. This CDR3 spans 15 amino acids. The CDR3 DNA is TGTGCCAGCAGCAACGGACTAGCGGGGTGGGAGACCCAGTACTTC. The encoded protein is CASSNGLAGWETQYF.

This clone was seen a handful of times. The chain links TRBV19 to TRBJ2-7, with 7 bases aligning to TRBD1. Trimming cost V 4 bases and J 2 bases; bases outside gene matches: 5. The CDR3 is made up of 14 amino acids. Germline CDR1 LNHDA, CDR2 SQIVND (reference sequence). The CDR3 is CASSTRDSTYEQYF. The CDR3 coding sequence is TGTGCCAGTAGTACCCGGGACAGCACCTACGAGCAGTACTTC. The whole variable domain, filled in from reference TRBV19 and TRBJ2-7, reads DGGITQSPKYLFRKEGQNVTLSCEQNLNHDAMYWYRQDPGQGLRLIYYSQIVNDFQKGDIAEGYSVSREKKESFPLTVTSAQKNPTAFYLCASSTRDSTYEQYFGPGTRLTVT.

The chain is built from TRBV28 and TRBJ1-2; D gene ambiguous. CDR1 is MDHEN and CDR2 is SYDVKM in the germline V gene. The CDR3 contains 12 residues. V lost 4 bases, J lost 9 bases, and 12 bases lay in between. CDR3 sequence (DNA): TGTGCCAGCAGTTACCTGGGCCAGAGCTACACCTTC. Encoded protein: CASSYLGQSYTF.

The chain recombines TRBV5-1 with TRBJ2-1; 13 bases match TRBD2. Losses at the gene ends were 4 bases for V and 6 bases for J; bases not matched to a gene: 4. This CDR3 spans 15 amino acids. Germline loops: CDR1 SGHRS, CDR2 YFSETQ. The CDR3 sequence: CASSGGLAGLNEQFF. The CDR3 region has the DNA TGCGCCAGCAGCGGGGGACTAGCGGGGCTCAATGAGCAGTTCTTC.

This clone was observed a single time. The chain employs TRBV4-1 and TRBJ1-5; TRBD1 matches 7 bases. Trimming cost V 5 bases and J 7 bases; bases outside gene matches: 8. CDR1 is MGHRA and CDR2 is YSYEKL in the germline V gene. The CDR3 runs 14 residues. In nucleotides, the CDR3 is TGCGCCAGCAGCTTTAGACAGGGTGGCCAGCCCCAGCATTTT. It is translated as CASSFRQGGQPQHF.

This chain uses TRBV7-3 with TRBJ2-6; 8 positions match TRBD2. This CDR3 is built from 22 residues. Per the germline V gene, CDR1 is SGHTA and CDR2 is FQGTGA. The trim removed 1 base at V and 0 bases at J, leaving 17 bases unmatched. As DNA, the CDR3 is TGTGCCAGCAGCTTAAGAGCCCCCTTTTGGGTAGCGGGGAGCTCTGGGGCCAACGTCCTGACTTTC. It yields the protein CASSLRAPFWVAGSSGANVLTF.

The chain uses TRBV7-8 and TRBJ2-7, with 7 bases lining up with TRBD1. The V gene end was trimmed by 5 bases and the J gene end by 3 bases; junction bases not matched to a gene: 10. CDR3 length: 15 residues. The germline V gene encodes CDR1 SGHVS and CDR2 FQNEAQ. CDR3 DNA sequence: TGTGCCAGCAGCCCAGGGACAGAGATTATCTACGAGCAGTACTTC. It encodes CASSPGTEIIYEQYF.

This clone occurred once. The J gene is TRBJ2-5, the V gene TRBV9; 8 nucleotides line up with TRBD2. Germline V gene sequence: CDR1 SGDLS, CDR2 YYNGEE. The junction had 1 base not matched to a gene; V was cut back by 0 bases and J by 3 bases. This CDR3 is 14 amino acids long. This CDR3 reads CASSVGLAKETQYF. The CDR3 bases are TGTGCCAGCAGCGTAGGACTAGCGAAAGAGACCCAGTACTTC.

A note on this clone: At one end the junction does not follow the germline gene, possibly because of a read error. The chain joins TRBV20-1 to TRBJ2-5, with a possible D match to TRBD2 (6 bases). Germline values: CDR1 DFQATT, CDR2 SNEGSKA (reference sequence). The CDR3 loop spans 10 amino acids. CDR3 DNA: TGCAGTGCTTATGACAAGGAGGGACACTTC. Translation gives CSAYDKEGHF.

The chain employs TRBV3-1 (or the pseudogene TRBV3-2) and TRBJ2-6; TRBD1 matches 8 bases. The CDR3 runs to 20 residues. Looked up from germline, CDR1 is LGHDT and CDR2 is YNNKEL (reference sequence). V trimming: 1 base; J trimming: 0 bases; junction bases outside the gene matches: 11. Here the CDR3 DNA reads TGTGCCAGCAGCCAAGTTACCCCGACAGGGGTAAACTCTGGGGCCAACGTCCTGACTTTC. This sequence encodes CASSQVTPTGVNSGANVLTF.

This chain uses TRBV7-9 with TRBJ2-3, with 9 bases aligning to TRBD2. Germline CDR1 is SEHNR and CDR2 is FQNEAQ (reference sequence). V trimming: 2 bases; J trimming: 4 bases; junction bases outside the gene matches: 4. This CDR3 is built from 15 residues. CDR3 residues: CASSLFSGSADTQYF. CDR3 DNA: TGTGCCAGCAGCTTATTTAGCGGGAGTGCAGATACGCAGTATTTT.

The chain uses TRBV28 and TRBJ2-3, with 7 bases identical to TRBD2. V was clipped by 3 bases and J by 1 base; unmatched bases: 4. The CDR3 covers 15 residues. Germline V CDR1 and CDR2: MDHEN, SYDVKM. CDR3 sequence reads: CASSFSGLGTDTQYF. CDR3 in DNA: TGTGCCAGCAGTTTTTCCGGACTAGGCACAGATACGCAGTATTTT.

The chain has TRBV9 and TRBJ2-3, with 8 bases identical to TRBD2. The V gene's germline CDR1 is SGDLS and CDR2 YYNGEE. After removal of 0 bases from V and 3 bases from J, the junction contained 6 bases not matched to a gene. This CDR3 has 16 amino acids. The CDR3 DNA sequence: TGTGCCAGCAGCGTAGGTCGCGGGGGGAGGACAGATACGCAGTATTTT. Translation: CASSVGRGGRTDTQYF.

The rearrangement joins TRBV4-2 to TRBJ1-4, with a tentative D call TRBD1 (6 bases). CDR3 size: 15 residues. Germline assignment: CDR1 LGHNA and CDR2 YNFKEQ. Deletions cut 1 base from V and 8 bases from J, with 14 bases between. The CDR3: CASSQATGFSEKLFF. In DNA, the CDR3 is TGTGCCAGCAGCCAAGCTACAGGGTTTTCCGAAAAACTGTTTTTT.

This clone was seen a single time. The V and J genes are TRBV2 and TRBJ2-2; a possible D gene is TRBD1 (5 bases). The CDR3 loop spans 15 amino acids. Germline V gene lookup returns CDR1 SNHLY and CDR2 FYNNEI. V lost 6 bases and J lost 3, with 14 bases in between. CDR3 in DNA: TGTGCCAGCAGCTGGACACCCCCTGACACCGGGGAGCTGTTTTTT. This encodes CASSWTPPDTGELFF.

This chain joins TRBV7-9 and TRBJ2-3; D is unclear. V lost 1 base, J lost 0 bases, and 11 bases lay in between. Germline loops: CDR1 SEHNR, CDR2 FQNEAQ (reference sequence). The CDR3 has 16 amino acids. The CDR3: CASSLVMVTSTDTQYF. For the CDR3, the DNA is TGTGCCAGCAGCTTAGTTATGGTTACTAGCACAGATACGCAGTATTTT. Complete variable domain (other parts from reference TRBV7-9 and TRBJ2-3): DTGVSQNPRHKITKRGQNVTFRCDPISEHNRLYWYRQTLGQGPEFLTYFQNEAQLEKSRLLSDRFSAERPKGSFSTLEIQRTEQGDSAMYLCASSLVMVTSTDTQYFGPGTRLTVL.

The chain couples TRBV6-5 to TRBJ2-4; D gene uncertain. CDR3 size: 16 residues. Trimming shortened V by 0 bases and J by 2 bases, and 11 bases separated the two germline ends. Germline-derived CDR1 and CDR2 are MNHEY and SVGAGI. Here the CDR3 DNA reads TGTGCCAGCAGTTACTCCCCTTACACCTCCAAAAACATTCAGTACTTC. As protein: CASSYSPYTSKNIQYF.